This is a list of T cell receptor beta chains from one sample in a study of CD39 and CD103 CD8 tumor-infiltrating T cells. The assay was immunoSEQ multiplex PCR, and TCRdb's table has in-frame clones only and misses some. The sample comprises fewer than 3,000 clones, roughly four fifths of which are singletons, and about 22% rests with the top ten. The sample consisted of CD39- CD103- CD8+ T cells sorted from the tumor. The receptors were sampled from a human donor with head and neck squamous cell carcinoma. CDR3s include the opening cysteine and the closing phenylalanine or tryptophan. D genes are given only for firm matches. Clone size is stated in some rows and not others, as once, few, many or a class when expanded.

cdr3_aa: CAISEGQGGGYGYTF; cdr3_nt: TGTGCCATCAGTGAGGGACAGGGGGGCGGCTATGGCTACACCTTC; d_call: TRBD1; j_call: TRBJ1-2; clone_size: NA; v_call: TRBV10-3; cdr3_length: 15
cdr3_aa: CASSQLGGGTGELFF; cdr3_nt: TGCGCCAGCAGCCAATTGGGCGGGGGCACCGGGGAGCTGTTTTTT; d_call: TRBD2; j_call: TRBJ2-2; clone_size: NA; v_call: TRBV4-1; cdr3_length: 15
cdr3_aa: CASEMQGAIEQYF; cdr3_nt: TGTGCCTCAGAGATGCAGGGGGCAATCGAGCAGTACTTC; d_call: TRBD1; j_call: TRBJ2-7; clone_size: NA; v_call: TRBV5-8; cdr3_length: 13
cdr3_aa: CASSDGLGYGYTF; cdr3_nt: TGTGCCAGCAGTGATGGGCTGGGCTATGGCTACACCTTC; d_call: NA; j_call: TRBJ1-2; clone_size: NA; v_call: TRBV2; cdr3_length: 13
cdr3_aa: CASSSTGTSPETQYF; cdr3_nt: TGTGCCAGCAGCTCGACCGGGACTAGCCCAGAGACCCAGTACTTC; d_call: TRBD2; j_call: TRBJ2-5; clone_size: NA; v_call: TRBV7-9; cdr3_length: 15
cdr3_aa: CASSQGDRWAATEAFF; cdr3_nt: TGCGCCAGCAGCCAAGGAGACAGGTGGGCAGCCACTGAAGCTTTCTTT; d_call: NA; j_call: TRBJ1-1; clone_size: NA; v_call: TRBV4-3; cdr3_length: 16
cdr3_aa: CASSRAEWETQYF; cdr3_nt: TGTGCCAGTAGTAGGGCAGAGTGGGAGACCCAGTACTTC; d_call: NA; j_call: TRBJ2-5; clone_size: NA; v_call: TRBV19; cdr3_length: 13
cdr3_aa: CASSQSMTDRGQHEQYF; cdr3_nt: TGCGCCAGCAGCCAATCAATGACGGACAGGGGGCAACACGAGCAGTACTTC; d_call: TRBD1; j_call: TRBJ2-7; clone_size: NA; v_call: TRBV4-3; cdr3_length: 17
cdr3_aa: CASSPAGGTPTYEQYF; cdr3_nt: TGTGCCAGCAGTCCCGCGGGCGGGACCCCAACCTACGAGCAGTACTTC; d_call: NA; j_call: TRBJ2-7; clone_size: NA; v_call: TRBV28; cdr3_length: 16
cdr3_aa: CAWTETEYEQFF; cdr3_nt: TGTGCCTGGACCGAAACGGAGTATGAGCAGTTCTTC; d_call: NA; j_call: TRBJ2-1; clone_size: NA; v_call: TRBV30; cdr3_length: 12
cdr3_aa: CASSIADNNYGYTF; cdr3_nt: TGTGCCAGTAGTATAGCAGACAATAACTATGGCTACACCTTC; d_call: NA; j_call: TRBJ1-2; clone_size: NA; v_call: TRBV19; cdr3_length: 14
cdr3_aa: CASSLSNKKARTGELFF; cdr3_nt: TGTGCCAGCAGTTTATCGAATAAAAAGGCGCGGACCGGGGAGCTGTTTTTT; d_call: NA; j_call: TRBJ2-2; clone_size: NA; v_call: TRBV27; cdr3_length: 17
cdr3_aa: CASSLAGGPGELFF; cdr3_nt: TGTGCCAGCAGCCTAGCGGGGGGGCCCGGGGAGCTGTTTTTT; d_call: TRBD2; j_call: TRBJ2-2; clone_size: NA; v_call: TRBV7-3; cdr3_length: 14
cdr3_aa: CATRGGTAKNIQYF; cdr3_nt: TGTGCCACCAGAGGGGGGACAGCTAAAAACATTCAGTACTTC; d_call: NA; j_call: TRBJ2-4; clone_size: NA; v_call: TRBV15; cdr3_length: 14
cdr3_aa: CASSEWGLATDTQYF; cdr3_nt: TGTGCCAGCAGTGAATGGGGACTAGCGACAGATACGCAGTATTTT; d_call: TRBD2; j_call: TRBJ2-3; clone_size: few; v_call: TRBV2; cdr3_length: 15
cdr3_aa: CASSTGRDGYTF; cdr3_nt: TGTGCCAGCAGTACAGGGAGGGATGGCTACACCTTC; d_call: NA; j_call: TRBJ1-2; clone_size: NA; v_call: TRBV27; cdr3_length: 12
cdr3_aa: CASSQALGGGADNEQFF; cdr3_nt: TGCGCCAGCAGCCAGGCCCTCGGCGGGGGGGCGGACAATGAGCAGTTCTTC; d_call: TRBD2; j_call: TRBJ2-1; clone_size: NA; v_call: TRBV4-1; cdr3_length: 17
cdr3_aa: CASLRRQSHGYTF; cdr3_nt: TGTGCCAGCCTAAGAAGACAGAGCCATGGCTACACCTTC; d_call: NA; j_call: TRBJ1-2; clone_size: NA; v_call: TRBV18; cdr3_length: 13
cdr3_aa: CASSEQGNDEKLFF; cdr3_nt: TGTGCCAGCAGCGAACAGGGGAACGATGAAAAACTGTTTTTT; d_call: TRBD1; j_call: TRBJ1-4; clone_size: few; v_call: TRBV7-9; cdr3_length: 14
cdr3_aa: CASATHRAGNQPQHF; cdr3_nt: TGCGCCAGCGCAACACATAGGGCGGGGAATCAGCCCCAGCATTTT; d_call: NA; j_call: TRBJ1-5; clone_size: NA; v_call: TRBV10-2; cdr3_length: 15
cdr3_aa: CASSVGRGGRNEQFF; cdr3_nt: TGCGCCAGCAGTGTAGGGCGGGGGGGCCGGAATGAGCAGTTCTTC; d_call: TRBD2; j_call: TRBJ2-1; clone_size: once; v_call: TRBV10-2; cdr3_length: 15
cdr3_aa: CASSVGGALYNEQFF; cdr3_nt: TGTGCCAGCAGCGTAGGCGGGGCCCTCTACAATGAGCAGTTCTTC; d_call: NA; j_call: TRBJ2-1; clone_size: NA; v_call: TRBV9; cdr3_length: 15
cdr3_aa: CASSLLAGDTGELFF; cdr3_nt: TGTGCCAGCAGCTTACTAGCGGGGGACACCGGGGAGCTGTTTTTT; d_call: TRBD2; j_call: TRBJ2-2; clone_size: NA; v_call: TRBV13; cdr3_length: 15
cdr3_aa: CASSRGQDQETQYF; cdr3_nt: TGTGCCAGCAGCCGCGGACAGGACCAAGAGACCCAGTACTTC; d_call: TRBD1; j_call: TRBJ2-5; clone_size: NA; v_call: TRBV7-9; cdr3_length: 14
cdr3_aa: CASSYSGQGRIGELFF; cdr3_nt: TGTGCCAGCAGTTACTCCGGACAGGGAAGGATCGGGGAGCTGTTTTTT; d_call: TRBD1; j_call: TRBJ2-2; clone_size: NA; v_call: TRBV6-5; cdr3_length: 16
cdr3_aa: CASSLLGQTYNEQFF; cdr3_nt: TGTGCCAGCAGCTTACTGGGACAAACCTACAATGAGCAGTTCTTC; d_call: NA; j_call: TRBJ2-1; clone_size: once; v_call: TRBV11-1; cdr3_length: 15
cdr3_aa: CASSPTGSYEQYF; cdr3_nt: TGTGCCAGCAGCCCTACAGGGTCATACGAGCAGTACTTC; d_call: NA; j_call: TRBJ2-7; clone_size: NA; v_call: TRBV7-6; cdr3_length: 13
cdr3_aa: CACLAGTGRSGANVLTF; cdr3_nt: TGTGCCTGCCTGGCCGGGACAGGGCGCTCTGGGGCCAACGTCCTGACTTTC; d_call: TRBD1; j_call: TRBJ2-6; clone_size: once; v_call: TRBV30; cdr3_length: 17
cdr3_aa: CASSSRQGRNEKLFF; cdr3_nt: TGTGCCAGCAGCAGCCGACAGGGGCGAAATGAAAAACTGTTTTTT; d_call: TRBD1; j_call: TRBJ1-4; clone_size: few; v_call: TRBV7-9; cdr3_length: 15
cdr3_aa: CASSEAPTSGGSYEQYF; cdr3_nt: TGTGCCAGCAGTGAAGCGCCGACTAGCGGGGGGTCCTACGAGCAGTACTTC; d_call: TRBD2; j_call: TRBJ2-7; clone_size: NA; v_call: TRBV6-1; cdr3_length: 17
cdr3_aa: CASSVGRGFNEAFF; cdr3_nt: TGCGCCAGCAGTGTCGGGCGCGGGTTTAATGAAGCTTTCTTT; d_call: NA; j_call: TRBJ1-1; clone_size: NA; v_call: TRBV10-2; cdr3_length: 14
cdr3_aa: CAWSVQGNSPLHF; cdr3_nt: TGTGCCTGGAGTGTACAGGGCAATTCACCCCTCCACTTT; d_call: NA; j_call: TRBJ1-6; clone_size: few; v_call: TRBV30; cdr3_length: 13
cdr3_aa: CASSDSVGASYNEQFF; cdr3_nt: TGTGCCAGCAGTGACTCAGTGGGGGCCTCCTACAATGAGCAGTTCTTC; d_call: NA; j_call: TRBJ2-1; clone_size: NA; v_call: TRBV6-4; cdr3_length: 16
cdr3_aa: CAISEEQITDTQYF; cdr3_nt: TGTGCCATCAGTGAAGAACAGATCACAGATACGCAGTATTTT; d_call: NA; j_call: TRBJ2-3; clone_size: NA; v_call: TRBV10-3; cdr3_length: 14
cdr3_aa: CASSERASPSGNTIYF; cdr3_nt: TGTGCCAGCAGTGAGCGGGCCAGCCCCTCTGGAAACACCATATATTTT; d_call: NA; j_call: TRBJ1-3; clone_size: NA; v_call: TRBV2; cdr3_length: 16
cdr3_aa: CASSGIIGGVGYGYTF; cdr3_nt: TGTGCCAGTAGTGGGATAATAGGGGGCGTAGGGTATGGCTACACCTTC; d_call: TRBD1; j_call: TRBJ1-2; clone_size: few; v_call: TRBV19; cdr3_length: 16
cdr3_aa: CASSQSGTAPYEQYF; cdr3_nt: TGTGCCAGCAGCCAGTCCGGGACAGCCCCCTACGAGCAGTACTTC; d_call: TRBD1; j_call: TRBJ2-7; clone_size: NA; v_call: TRBV4-2; cdr3_length: 15